Many counts were recorded for the clone carrying this T cell receptor (beta chain). The sample originates from a study of patients and donors after allogeneic stem cell transplantation. MiXCR was run by TCRdb on the RT-PCR reads, yielding one entry per CDR3 protein. Here the sample spans 25,000 to 35,000 distinct CDR3 sequences, approximately 6.2% being singletons. The CDR3 extends over 14 amino acids. In germline, CDR1 is MNHNY, CDR2 SVGAGI (reference sequence). With 2 bases removed from V and 0 bases from J, the gap between germline ends came to 5 bases. This chain links TRBV6-6 with TRBJ1-5; the D gene is possibly TRBD1 (5 bases). The sequencing input was blood, either unsorted or a sorted T cell fraction (not recorded which). The clonotype originates from a human donor who was either an allogeneic HSCT recipient or a stem cell or donor lymphocyte infusion donor (not recorded which). It is not recorded whose cells these are; they may come from a transplant donor. CDR3: CASSYRGSNQPQHF. The CDR3 nucleotides read TGTGCCAGCAGTTACAGGGGTAGCAATCAGCCCCAGCATTTT.